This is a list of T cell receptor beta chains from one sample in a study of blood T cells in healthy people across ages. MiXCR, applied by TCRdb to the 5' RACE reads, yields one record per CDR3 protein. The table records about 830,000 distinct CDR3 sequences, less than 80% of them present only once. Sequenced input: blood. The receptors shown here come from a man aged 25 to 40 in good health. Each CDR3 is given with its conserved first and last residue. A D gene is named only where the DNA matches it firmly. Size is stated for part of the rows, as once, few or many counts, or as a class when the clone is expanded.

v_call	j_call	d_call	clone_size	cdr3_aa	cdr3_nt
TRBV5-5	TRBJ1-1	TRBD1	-	CASSLGTGRRDAFF	TGTGCCAGCAGCTTAGGGACAGGACGGCGCGATGCTTTCTTT
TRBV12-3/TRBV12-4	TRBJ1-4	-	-	CASRSKTGVNEKLFF	TGTGCCAGCAGGTCCAAGACAGGCGTTAATGAAAAACTGTTTTTT
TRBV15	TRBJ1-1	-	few	CATSRGQLNTEAFF	TGTGCCACCAGCAGAGGACAGTTGAACACTGAAGCTTTCTTT
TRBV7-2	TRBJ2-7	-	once	CASSSRGPAYEQYF	TGTGCCAGCAGCTCCCGAGGCCCGGCATACGAGCAGTACTTC
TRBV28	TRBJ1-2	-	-	CASSLIAQAVNYGYTF	TGTGCCAGCAGTTTAATCGCTCAGGCGGTAAACTATGGCTACACCTTC
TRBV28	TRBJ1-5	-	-	CASILPGAGNQPQHF	TGTGCCAGCATCCTTCCAGGGGCAGGCAATCAGCCCCAGCATTTT
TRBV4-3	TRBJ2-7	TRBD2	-	CASSPSAGGDYEQYF	TGCGCCAGCAGCCCAAGCGCGGGGGGCGACTACGAGCAGTACTTC
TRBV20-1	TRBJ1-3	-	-	CSARDLPDSGNTIYF	TGCAGTGCTAGAGATCTCCCAGACTCTGGAAACACCATATATTTT
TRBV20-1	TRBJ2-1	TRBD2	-	CSARVEAGGHYNEQFF	TGCAGTGCTAGAGTGGAAGCGGGGGGGCATTACAATGAGCAGTTCTTC
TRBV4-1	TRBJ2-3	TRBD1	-	CASSPFGDRGGDTQYF	TGCGCCAGCAGCCCCTTTGGGGACAGGGGGGGAGATACGCAGTATTTT
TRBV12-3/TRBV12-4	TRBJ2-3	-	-	CASSQLAPMDTQYF	TGTGCCAGCAGTCAACTAGCACCAATGGATACGCAGTATTTT
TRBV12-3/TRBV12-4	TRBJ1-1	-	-	CASSGWEEEEAFF	TGTGCCAGCAGTGGGTGGGAGGAAGAGGAAGCTTTCTTT
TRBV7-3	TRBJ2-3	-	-	CASSCRSTDTQYF	TGTGCCAGCAGCTGTCGAAGCACAGATACGCAGTATTTT
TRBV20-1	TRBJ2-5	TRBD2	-	CSARDPGLAKETQYF	TGCAGTGCTAGAGACCCGGGACTAGCGAAAGAGACCCAGTACTTC
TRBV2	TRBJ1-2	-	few	CASREDMAEAGYTF	TGTGCCAGCAGGGAGGACATGGCAGAAGCCGGCTACACCTTC
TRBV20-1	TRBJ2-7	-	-	CSARVNGHNYEQYF	TGCAGTGCTAGAGTAAATGGACACAACTACGAGCAGTACTTC
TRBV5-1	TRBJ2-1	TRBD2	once	CASSLTSGGFSHNEQFF	TGCGCCAGCAGCTTGACTAGCGGGGGGTTCTCCCACAATGAGCAGTTCTTC
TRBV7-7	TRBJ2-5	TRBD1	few	CASSPLTGQETQYF	TGTGCTAGCAGCCCCCTGACAGGGCAAGAGACCCAGTACTTC
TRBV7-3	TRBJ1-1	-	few	CASSLDKNTEAFF	TGTGCCAGCAGCTTAGACAAGAACACTGAAGCTTTCTTT
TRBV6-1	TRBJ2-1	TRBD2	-	CASSEDIGWAGGNEQFF	TGTGCCAGCAGTGAAGATATTGGGTGGGCGGGGGGCAATGAGCAGTTCTTC
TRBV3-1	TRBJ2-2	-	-	CASSLIPSAGELFF	TGTGCCAGCAGCCTTATTCCTAGCGCCGGGGAGCTGTTTTTT
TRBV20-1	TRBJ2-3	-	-	CSARVLESTDTQYF	TGCAGTGCTAGAGTTCTAGAGAGCACAGATACGCAGTATTTT
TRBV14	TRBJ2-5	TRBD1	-	CASSPTGLIQETQYF	TGTGCCAGCAGCCCGACAGGGCTCATTCAAGAGACCCAGTACTTC
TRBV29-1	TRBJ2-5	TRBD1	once	CSVVRRDRVGETQYF	TGCAGCGTTGTTCGACGGGACAGGGTAGGAGAGACCCAGTACTTC
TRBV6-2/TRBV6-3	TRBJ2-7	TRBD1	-	CASNLDREIYEQYF	TGTGCCAGCAATTTGGACAGGGAAATCTACGAGCAGTACTTC
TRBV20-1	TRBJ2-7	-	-	CSARATVTYEQYF	TGCAGTGCTAGGGCGACAGTTACCTACGAGCAGTACTTC